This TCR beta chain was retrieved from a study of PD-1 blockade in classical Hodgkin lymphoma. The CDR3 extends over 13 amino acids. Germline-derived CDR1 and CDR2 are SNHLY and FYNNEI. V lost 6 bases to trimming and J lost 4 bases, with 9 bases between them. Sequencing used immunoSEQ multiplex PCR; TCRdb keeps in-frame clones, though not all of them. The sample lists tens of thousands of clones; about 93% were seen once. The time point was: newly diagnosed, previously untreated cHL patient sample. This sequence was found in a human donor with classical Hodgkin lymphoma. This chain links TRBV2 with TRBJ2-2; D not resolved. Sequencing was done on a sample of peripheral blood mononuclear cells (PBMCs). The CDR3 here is CASRPVLTGELFF. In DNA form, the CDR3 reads TGTGCCAGCAGACCGGTCCTCACCGGGGAGCTGTTTTTT.